These T cell receptor beta chains were read from a single sample in a study of T cells after yellow fever vaccination. A single record per CDR3 protein comes from TCRdb applying MiXCR to the 5' RACE reads. The sample has about 150,000 distinct CDR3 sequences, approximately 6.2% seen once. The sample in question was CD4+ T cells sorted from PBMCs, obtained on the day of the first yellow fever vaccination. The source of these receptors is a man younger than 35 who received the YFV17D yellow fever vaccine. CDR3s include the opening cysteine and the closing phenylalanine or tryptophan. The D gene is left open where the match is weak. Expanded clones are given a class, and other clones once, few, many or no size at all.

TRBD2 TRBJ2-5 many 14 TRBV5-4 CASSQTSGPETQYF TGTGCCAGCAGCCAGACTAGCGGGCCAGAGACCCAGTACTTC
. TRBJ1-5 . 13 TRBV5-1 CASSLGGMEPQHF TGCGCCAGCAGCTTAGGGGGGATGGAGCCCCAGCATTTT
. TRBJ2-3 . 15 TRBV15 CATRLGAGSTDTQYF TGTGCCACCAGGTTGGGGGCGGGGAGCACAGATACGCAGTATTTT
. TRBJ2-5 . 15 TRBV18 CASSPPSSEQETQYF TGTGCCAGCTCACCACCCTCTAGCGAGCAAGAGACCCAGTACTTC
. TRBJ2-6 many 15 TRBV27 CASSSWSSGANVLTF TGTGCCAGCAGCTCTTGGAGCTCTGGGGCCAACGTCCTGACTTTC
. TRBJ2-5 few 15 TRBV7-9 CASSLVSGGRETQYF TGTGCCAGCAGCTTAGTTTCCGGGGGCAGAGAGACCCAGTACTTC
. TRBJ2-2 many 15 TRBV20-1 CSARLGGTNTGELFF TGCAGTGCTAGATTAGGGGGGACGAACACCGGGGAGCTGTTTTTT
. TRBJ2-4 many 16 TRBV7-2 CASSFSAIRAKNIQYF TGTGCCAGCAGCTTTTCCGCGATCCGAGCCAAAAACATTCAGTACTTC
TRBD1 TRBJ2-2 many 14 TRBV7-3 CASSDGQVTGELFF TGTGCCAGCAGCGACGGACAGGTCACCGGGGAGCTGTTTTTT
. TRBJ2-1 few 12 TRBV7-2 CASSFFRDEQFF TGTGCCAGCAGCTTCTTCCGCGATGAGCAGTTCTTC
. TRBJ2-3 many 14 TRBV4-3 CASSQERGADTQYF TGCGCCAGCAGCCAAGAAAGGGGGGCAGATACGCAGTATTTT
. TRBJ2-3 few 16 TRBV7-9 CASSRTAGAPTDTQYF TGTGCCAGCAGCCGGACTGCGGGGGCCCCCACAGATACGCAGTATTTT
. TRBJ2-1 many 12 TRBV29-1 CSVERTVNEQFF TGCAGCGTTGAAAGGACAGTCAATGAGCAGTTCTTC
. TRBJ2-3 few 15 TRBV5-4 CASSLGGEITDTQYF TGTGCCAGCAGCTTGGGAGGCGAGATCACAGATACGCAGTATTTT
. TRBJ2-3 many 17 TRBV7-9 CASSLFIGVRLTDTQYF TGTGCCAGCAGCTTATTCATTGGGGTCAGGCTCACAGATACGCAGTATTTT
. TRBJ2-1 many 17 TRBV11-2 CASSLVLSVGAGHEQFF TGTGCCAGCAGCTTAGTACTTTCGGTCGGGGCCGGCCATGAGCAGTTCTTC
TRBD1 TRBJ2-7 many 12 TRBV12-5 CASGSHRDRLKF TGTGCTAGTGGTTCCCACCGGGACAGACTGAAATTC
. TRBJ2-5 many 13 TRBV7-3 CASSFGREETQYF TGTGCCAGCAGCTTTGGCAGGGAAGAGACCCAGTACTTC
TRBD1 TRBJ1-1 . 12 TRBV20-1 CSNRGIFTEAFF TGCAGCAACAGGGGGATCTTCACTGAAGCTTTCTTT
. TRBJ2-1 many 15 TRBV4-1 CASSPTGPRGDEQFF TGCGCCAGCAGCCCTACTGGACCCAGGGGAGATGAGCAGTTCTTC
. TRBJ1-5 many 14 TRBV9 CASSVGDSNQPQHF TGTGCCAGCAGCGTGGGGGATAGCAATCAGCCCCAGCATTTT
TRBD1 TRBJ1-6 few 15 TRBV12-3/TRBV12-4 CASSLRTGGVSPLHF TGTGCCAGCAGTTTACGGACAGGGGGCGTTTCACCCCTCCACTTT
. TRBJ2-3 many 15 TRBV11-2 CASSFTRTSTDTQYF TGTGCCAGCAGCTTCACTAGGACTAGCACAGATACGCAGTATTTT
TRBD2 TRBJ2-1 . 13 TRBV11-1 CASSPRAGDEQFF TGTGCCAGCAGCCCCCGAGCGGGGGATGAGCAGTTCTTC
. TRBJ2-3 . 14 TRBV19 CASSTRQSTDTQYF TGTGCCAGTAGTACTAGACAGAGCACAGATACGCAGTATTTT
. TRBJ2-2 many 17 TRBV4-1 CASSHTQDGANTGELFF TGCGCCAGCAGCCATACGCAAGACGGCGCGAACACCGGGGAGCTGTTTTTT
TRBD1 TRBJ2-1 . 16 TRBV12-3/TRBV12-4 CASSSPDRSFYNEQFF TGTGCCAGCAGTTCGCCGGACAGGTCCTTTTACAATGAGCAGTTCTTC
TRBD2 TRBJ2-7 many 14 TRBV5-1 CASSLWLAGSEQYF TGCGCCAGCAGCTTGTGGCTAGCGGGGTCAGAGCAGTACTTC
TRBD1 TRBJ1-6 . 18 TRBV11-1 CASSRRQGAHLYNSPLHF TGTGCCAGCAGTCGGAGACAGGGGGCTCACCTCTATAATTCACCCCTCCACTTT
. TRBJ1-1 few 14 TRBV5-1 CASSQQGRNTEAFF TGCGCCAGCAGCCAACAGGGCAGGAACACTGAAGCTTTCTTT
. TRBJ2-1 many 14 TRBV5-1 CASSLAPGGDEQFF TGCGCCAGCAGCTTGGCCCCGGGCGGGGATGAGCAGTTCTTC
. TRBJ2-1 . 16 TRBV11-3 CASSLGQGGSYNEQFF TGTGCCAGCAGCTTAGGCCAAGGGGGCTCCTACAATGAGCAGTTCTTC
. TRBJ1-2 few 12 TRBV7-8 CASSSGPGGYTF TGTGCCAGCAGCTCGGGCCCCGGTGGCTACACCTTC
. TRBJ2-7 many 15 TRBV2 CASSSTGGRGLEQYF TGTGCCAGCAGTTCAACCGGGGGCCGAGGTCTCGAGCAGTACTTC
TRBD1 TRBJ2-1 many 15 TRBV7-8 CASSWPGQGYNEQFF TGTGCCAGCAGCTGGCCGGGACAGGGATACAATGAGCAGTTCTTC
TRBD1 TRBJ2-1 . 15 TRBV7-2 CASRGGTGAYNEQFF TGTGCCAGCAGGGGGGGGACAGGGGCCTACAATGAGCAGTTCTTC
. TRBJ1-2 few 16 TRBV20-1 CSARTGTRDPSYGYTF TGCAGTGCTAGAACCGGAACGAGGGATCCTAGCTATGGCTACACCTTC
. TRBJ2-7 few 12 TRBV12-3/TRBV12-4 CASGQTRYEQYF TGTGCCAGCGGGCAGACCCGCTACGAGCAGTACTTC
. TRBJ1-2 few 12 TRBV13 CASSLDTGSGTF TGTGCCAGCAGCTTGGACACAGGGTCTGGCACCTTC
TRBD1 TRBJ1-2 few 15 TRBV5-5 CASSLQGRKDYGYTF TGTGCCAGCAGCTTACAGGGGAGGAAGGACTATGGCTACACCTTC
TRBD2 TRBJ2-3 many 16 TRBV4-3 CASSPLAGEGTDTQYF TGCGCCAGCAGCCCTCTAGCGGGGGAGGGGACAGATACGCAGTATTTT
. TRBJ2-5 few 14 TRBV25-1 CASSEGGGGRTQYF TGTGCCAGCAGTGAAGGAGGGGGGGGAAGGACCCAGTACTTC
TRBD1 TRBJ2-1 . 17 TRBV6-5 CASSYSGTESSYNEQFF TGTGCCAGCAGTTACTCGGGGACAGAAAGCTCCTACAATGAGCAGTTCTTC
TRBD1 TRBJ1-1 . 14 TRBV10-3 CAISVDRGNTEAFF TGTGCCATCAGTGTGGACAGGGGAAACACTGAAGCTTTCTTT
. TRBJ1-1 many 14 TRBV6-5 CASRQSGTLPKAFF TGTGCCAGCAGACAATCGGGGACTCTACCGAAAGCTTTCTTT
. TRBJ1-2 . 12 TRBV20-1 CSARKGTYGYTF TGCAGTGCTAGGAAGGGTACCTATGGCTACACCTTC
TRBD2 TRBJ2-7 . 17 TRBV3-1 CASSQDSASGGSYEQYF TGTGCCAGCAGCCAAGATTCGGCTAGCGGGGGATCCTACGAGCAGTACTTC
. TRBJ1-1 many 14 TRBV5-1 CASSPLGQNTEAFF TGCGCCAGCAGCCCCCTTGGACAGAACACTGAAGCTTTCTTT
TRBD1 TRBJ1-2 few 14 TRBV10-3 CAISGSDRGYGYTF TGTGCCATCAGTGGCTCGGACAGGGGCTATGGCTACACCTTC